Each of the 29 T cell receptor beta chains below was sequenced from the same sample in a study. TCRdb called the RT-PCR reads again in MiXCR, with one record for every CDR3 protein. Of approximately 720,000 distinct CDR3 sequences in the sample, approximately 15% were seen once. Sequences were obtained from memory CD4+ T cells from blood. These receptors all come from a female donor in good health, serving as a healthy control.

In its sample, this clonotype was seen a few times. V is TRBV7-3 and J is TRBJ2-1; no reliable D call. CDR1 and CDR2 from the germline V gene are SGHTA and FQGTGA. V gave up 0 bases and J gave up 8 bases, with 14 bases separating them. The CDR3 has 15 residues. This CDR3 is CASSLTVGFGDEQFF. The CDR3 DNA reads as TGTGCCAGCAGCTTAACAGTGGGTTTTGGCGATGAGCAGTTCTTC. Full variable domain (outside the CDR3, taken from reference TRBV7-3 and TRBJ2-1): GAGVSQTPSNKVTEKGKYVELRCDPISGHTALYWYRQSLGQGPEFLIYFQGTGAADDSGLPNDRFFAVRPEGSVSTLKIQRTERGDSAVYLCASSLTVGFGDEQFFGPGTRLTVL.

V gene TRBV5-1 combines with J gene TRBJ1-2; D call uncertain. Germline CDR1 is SGHRS and CDR2 is YFSETQ. This CDR3 has 16 amino acids. V lost 5 bases and J lost 8, with 25 bases in between. CDR3: CASSILAPEAIRGYTF. The CDR3 DNA reads as TGCGCCAGCAGTATTCTGGCCCCGGAGGCAATAAGGGGCTACACCTTC.

This clonotype was counted at least ten times. The chain combines TRBV6-5 with TRBJ2-7; 9 nucleotides match TRBD2. V lost 2 bases, J lost 5 bases, and 4 bases stayed unmatched. Germline CDR1 is MNHEY and CDR2 is SVGAGI. CDR3 size: 14 residues. The CDR3 sequence is CASSYGGRANEQYF. CDR3 bases: TGTGCCAGCAGTTACGGCGGGAGGGCGAACGAGCAGTACTTC.

DNA for the CDR3: TGTGCCAGCATAATAGGCCCCAATAGCAATCAGCCCCAGCATTTT. Translated, it gives CASIIGPNSNQPQHF. The chain joins TRBV6-1 to TRBJ1-5; D gene uncertain. The V and J ends lost 7 bases and 0 bases respectively, with 13 bases between them. The germline CDR1 and CDR2 sequences are MNHNS and SASEGT. The CDR3 runs 15 residues.

This clonotype was seen ten or more times. V is TRBV6-4 and J is TRBJ1-5; no clear D gene. CDR3 length: 13 residues. Germline V gene data show CDR1 as MRHNA and CDR2 as SNTAGT. V dropped 6 bases and J dropped 4 bases, with 10 bases sitting between them. CDR3 protein: CASSREPNQPQHF. CDR3 bases: TGTGCCAGCAGCCGGGAGCCTAATCAGCCCCAGCATTTT.

This clonotype showed up just a few times. The gene calls are TRBV7-9 and TRBJ2-2; 9 nucleotides agree with TRBD1. The V gene end was trimmed by 5 bases and the J gene end by 7 bases; junction bases not matched to a gene: 5. The CDR3 loop spans 14 amino acids. Germline V gene data show CDR1 as SEHNR and CDR2 as FQNEAQ (reference sequence). DNA of the CDR3: TGTGCCAGCAGCCCACAGGGGGCAGGCGGGGAGCTGTTTTTT. Its protein product is CASSPQGAGGELFF.

The chain links TRBV6-1 to TRBJ1-2, with 9 bases that match TRBD1. Germline V gene data show CDR1 as MNHNS and CDR2 as SASEGT. The CDR3 has 15 residues. V dropped 5 bases and J dropped 2; count of bases not matched to a gene: 6. The CDR3: CASSPLDRGNYGYTF. CDR3 bases: TGTGCCAGCAGTCCACTTGACAGGGGGAACTATGGCTACACCTTC.

This clonotype has more than one count but fewer than ten. The J gene is TRBJ2-1, the V gene TRBV20-1, with 9 bases lining up with TRBD1. V lost 4 bases and J lost 3; bases outside the gene matches: 1. The CDR3 is made up of 13 amino acids. Per germline, CDR1 DFQATT and CDR2 SNEGSKA (reference sequence). CDR3 in DNA: TGCAGTGCTACGGGACAGGGCTACAATGAGCAGTTCTTC. It yields the protein CSATGQGYNEQFF.

This chain connects TRBV6-5 to TRBJ2-1, with D maybe TRBD1 (5 bases). Per germline, CDR1 MNHEY and CDR2 SVGAGI. This CDR3 comprises 13 residues. V was trimmed by 6 bases and J by 7 bases, leaving 13 bases between them. The CDR3 nucleotides are TGTGCCAGCAGGGGGCAGGAGCAAAATGAGCAGTTCTTC. As protein: CASRGQEQNEQFF.

The sample holds a few counts of this clonotype. The CDR3 region is CAWTVKDTQYF. CDR3 in DNA: TGTGCCTGGACGGTCAAAGATACGCAGTATTTT. This chain links TRBV30 with TRBJ2-3; D not certain. V lost 4 bases, J lost 5 bases, and 7 bases lay in between. This CDR3 has 11 residues. Germline loops: CDR1 GTSNPN, CDR2 SVGIG (reference sequence).

This clonotype has ten or more counts. The CDR3 loop reads CASSWSPSEGQFF. The CDR3 coding sequence is TGTGCCAGCAGTTGGTCTCCTAGCGAGGGGCAGTTCTTC. V is TRBV6-5 and J is TRBJ2-1; D may be TRBD2 (6 bases). CDR1 and CDR2 (germline): MNHEY, SVGAGI. The CDR3 length is 13 residues. Trimming pared 4 bases from V and 12 bases from J, leaving 16 bases between.

This clonotype came up many times. The rearrangement joins TRBV20-1 to TRBJ2-5, with unresolved D. The CDR3 runs to 13 residues. Trimming stripped 3 bases from V and 7 bases from J, with 15 bases between. Germline V gives CDR1 DFQATT, CDR2 SNEGSKA (reference sequence). The CDR3 loop reads CSARGSGSGTQYF. CDR3 sequence (DNA): TGCAGTGCTAGGGGATCAGGATCCGGGACCCAGTACTTC.

V is TRBV12-3 or TRBV12-4 and J is TRBJ2-2; TRBD1 matches 9 bases. J was trimmed by 3 bases and V by 11 bases; bases with no gene match: 7. The CDR3 covers 14 residues. CDR3 sequence reads: CASRGTGYTGELFF. The CDR3 DNA reads as TGTGCCTCGAGGGGGACAGGGTACACCGGGGAGCTGTTTTTT.

This clonotype was recorded a few times. The V call is TRBV6-6, the J call TRBJ1-5; no clear D. V lost 8 bases and J 1 base, leaving 12 bases between the germline ends. This CDR3 region has 14 residues. The germline V gene encodes CDR1 MNHNY and CDR2 SVGAGI (reference sequence). In nucleotides, the CDR3 is TGTGCCAGCGGGAGCCTGTCGAGCAATCAGCCCCAGCATTTT. Its protein product is CASGSLSSNQPQHF.

V is TRBV6-2 or TRBV6-3 and J is TRBJ1-2; 10 bases map to TRBD1. Losses at the gene ends were 6 bases for V and 4 bases for J; bases not matched to a gene: 8. The CDR3 spans 15 residues. Germline V lookup: CDR1 MNHEY, CDR2 SVGEGT. CDR3 DNA: TGTGCCAGCAGGCCCAGGGACAGGGGAACCTATGGCTACACCTTC. It translates to CASRPRDRGTYGYTF.

This clonotype was detected only a few times. The rearrangement uses TRBV4-3 and TRBJ2-2, with 7 nucleotides matching TRBD2. J was trimmed by 5 bases and V by 0 bases; bases with no gene match: 12. The CDR3 length is 18 residues. CDR1 and CDR2 (germline): LGHNA, YSLEER. CDR3 DNA sequence: TGCGCCAGCAGCCAAGATCGAAATATTGGGACTACAACCGGGGAGCTGTTTTTT. This sequence encodes CASSQDRNIGTTTGELFF.

Many counts were recorded for this clonotype. This chain joins TRBV29-1 and TRBJ2-4, with D uncertain. Looked up from germline, CDR1 is SQVTM and CDR2 is ANQGSEA. This CDR3 has 12 amino acids. With 3 bases removed from V and 1 base from J, the gap between germline ends came to 4 bases. The CDR3: CSVEVAKNIQYF. CDR3 in DNA: TGCAGCGTTGAGGTCGCCAAAAACATTCAGTACTTC.

There are a few counts of this clonotype. This CDR3 reads CASSRYRGQADTQYF. The CDR3, as DNA: TGTGCCAGCAGCCGCTACAGGGGGCAAGCAGATACGCAGTATTTT. V usage is TRBV7-2 and J usage is TRBJ2-3; 9 bases are a match to TRBD1. Germline trimming cut 5 bases from V and 4 bases from J; bases unmatched to any gene: 7. The CDR3 totals 15 residues. Per the germline V gene, CDR1 is SGHTA and CDR2 is FQGNSA.

The rearrangement links TRBV7-6 to TRBJ2-3; a possible D gene is TRBD1 (7 bases). CDR1 and CDR2 from the germline V gene are SGHVS and FNYEAQ. Trimming removed 1 base from V and 3 bases from J, with 17 bases in between. This CDR3 has 17 amino acids. CDR3 DNA: TGTGCCAGCAGCTTAGGTCCCCCGACAGGGAGGACAGATACGCAGTATTTT. Translation gives CASSLGPPTGRTDTQYF.

The genes are TRBV24-1 and TRBJ2-1, with TRBD1 matching over 7 bases. CDR1 is KGHDR and CDR2 is SFDVKD in the germline V gene. The CDR3 contains 16 residues. Trimming cost V 5 bases and J 6 bases; bases outside gene matches: 12. As DNA, the CDR3 is TGTGCCACCAGTGGTACAAGGCTAGCAGGGGGCAATGAGCAGTTCTTC. This codes for CATSGTRLAGGNEQFF.

The chain is built from TRBV9 and TRBJ2-7, with TRBD2 matching 14 bases. Germline V CDR1 and CDR2: SGDLS, YYNGEE. V shed 4 bases, J shed 5 bases, and the junction held 5 bases outside the gene matches. The CDR3 sequence is 15 residues long. This CDR3 reads CASSQGTSGSHEQYF. The CDR3 DNA reads as TGTGCCAGCAGCCAAGGGACTAGCGGGAGTCACGAGCAGTACTTC.

This clonotype was recorded a few times. This rearrangement joins TRBV12-3 or TRBV12-4 to TRBJ2-3; 8 bases match TRBD2. With 6 bases clipped from V and 3 bases from J, the junction kept 8 bases outside the gene matches. The CDR3 runs 15 residues. The CDR3 region has the DNA TGTGCCAGCAGCACCAGCGGGAGAAGTACAGATACGCAGTATTTT. It specifies CASSTSGRSTDTQYF.

This clonotype was seen many times. The chain couples TRBV12-3 or TRBV12-4 to TRBJ1-5; maybe TRBD1 (5 bases). The germline V and J ends were trimmed by 6 bases and 5 bases, with 14 bases remaining between them. The CDR3 sequence is 14 residues long. This CDR3 is CASSSDSIYQPQHF. For the CDR3, the DNA is TGTGCCAGCAGCAGCGACAGCATTTATCAGCCCCAGCATTTT.

This clonotype has a handful of counts. CDR3 nucleotide sequence: TGTGCCAGCAGCTTAGAAGTTACGGGACGGACGAACACTGAAGCTTTCTTT. Residues: CASSLEVTGRTNTEAFF. The chain employs TRBV5-5 and TRBJ1-1; possibly TRBD1 for D (5 bases). With 2 bases removed from V and 1 base from J, the gap between germline ends came to 18 bases. Germline V gene sequence: CDR1 SGHKS, CDR2 YYEKEE (reference sequence). This CDR3 is built from 17 residues.

This clonotype occurred a few times. V is TRBV5-1 and J is TRBJ2-3, with TRBD1 as a possible D gene (5 bases). The germline V gene encodes CDR1 SGHRS and CDR2 YFSETQ. With 0 bases removed from V and 2 bases from J, the gap between germline ends came to 10 bases. This CDR3 comprises 15 residues. CDR3 in amino acids: CASSLEPTDTDTQYF. The DNA for the CDR3 is TGCGCCAGCAGCTTGGAACCGACAGACACAGATACGCAGTATTTT.

Many counts were recorded for this clonotype. This rearrangement joins TRBV20-1 to TRBJ2-7; 13 positions match TRBD2. CDR3 length: 14 amino acids. V was clipped by 6 bases and J by 3 bases; unmatched bases: 5. CDR1 is DFQATT and CDR2 is SNEGSKA in the germline V gene (reference sequence). The CDR3 DNA is TGCAGTGCCCTCTGGACTAGCGGGAGCTACGAGCAGTACTTC. Translation gives CSALWTSGSYEQYF.

V usage is TRBV18 and J usage is TRBJ2-3; D might be TRBD1 (6 bases). The CDR3 loop spans 17 amino acids. Germline CDR1 reads KGHSH; CDR2 reads LQKENI. V lost 3 bases, J lost 5 bases, and 21 bases lay in between. The chain's CDR3 is CASSPPWTDQTEDTQYF. The DNA for the CDR3 is TGTGCCAGCTCACCGCCCTGGACAGATCAGACCGAAGATACGCAGTATTTT.

The chain employs TRBV5-1 and TRBJ2-6, with 9 positions matching TRBD2. This CDR3 comprises 17 residues. Trimming removed 4 bases from V and 0 bases from J; junction bases left unmatched: 5. Germline V gene data show CDR1 as SGHRS and CDR2 as YFSETQ. The CDR3 is CASSGTTSGSGANVLTF. CDR3 coding DNA: TGCGCCAGCAGCGGGACGACTAGCGGCTCTGGGGCCAACGTCCTGACTTTC.

The J gene is TRBJ2-1, the V gene TRBV20-1; no firm D call. The V and J ends lost 0 bases and 6 bases respectively, with 12 bases between them. The germline V gene has CDR1 DFQATT and CDR2 SNEGSKA (reference sequence). The CDR3 is made up of 14 amino acids. CDR3 residues: CSARDFGIFNEQFF. As DNA, the CDR3 is TGCAGTGCTAGAGATTTTGGCATTTTCAATGAGCAGTTCTTC.